Here is one T cell receptor (beta chain) with its context. The source of the sample is a study of blood T cell repertoires in COVID-19. Study-level information: PBMCs, B-cell-depleted T cells, or T cells were the source of the cDNA or gDNA that made up the material.

Germline CDR1 is MNHEY and CDR2 is SMNVEV (reference sequence). The CDR3 totals 16 residues. Trimming stripped 4 bases from V and 11 bases from J, with 24 bases between. As handled by the study authors: It was from reference gene primer amplification that nucleated cell counts were estimated. Clones were read by immunoSEQ multiplex PCR, and TCRdb kept only the in-frame ones, dropping some. For V, J and clone size, that table is used; D and trimming come from the DNA. This table has approximately 80,000 clones, around 79% appearing once. The chain has TRBV27 and TRBJ1-5, with TRBD1 as a possible D gene (6 bases). The source material was peripheral blood. This clonotype was sampled from a man aged 50 or older with active or convalescent COVID-19. The CDR3 DNA reads as TGTGCCAGCAGTTCGACGACAGGCTACCCCCCCAGTGCCCAGCATTTT. As protein: CASSSTTGYPPSAQHF.